A selection of T cell receptor beta chains follows, all from one sample in a study of T cells and Merkel cell carcinoma outcomes. TCRdb's table, derived via immunoSEQ multiplex PCR, lists solely in-frame clones and lacks some. The table has roughly 6,400 clones, about 81% seen once. The material sequenced was tumor tissue from Merkel cell carcinoma. The receptors were sampled from a human donor with Merkel cell carcinoma. Some clones in this sample may be carry-over from other donors' samples. Both conserved end residues are part of each CDR3. D genes are given only for firm matches. Clone size is shown for a subset of rows, as once, few, many or a class of expanded clone.

d_call j_call clone_size v_call cdr3_aa cdr3_nt
TRBD2 TRBJ2-1 NA TRBV12-5 CASALTSGFTYNEQFF TGTGCTAGTGCCCTGACTAGCGGGTTCACCTACAATGAGCAGTTCTTC
NA TRBJ2-7 NA TRBV18 CASSRTDTAEQYF TGTGCCAGCTCACGGACAGATACGGCCGAGCAGTACTTC
NA TRBJ2-3 NA TRBV5-1 CASSQGGGTGTDTQYF TGCGCCAGCAGCCAGGGCGGCGGGACTGGCACAGATACGCAGTATTTT
TRBD2 TRBJ2-2 few TRBV29-1 CSVEVGGRGTGELFF TGCAGCGTTGAAGTGGGAGGGCGCGGGACCGGGGAGCTGTTTTTT
NA TRBJ1-5 once TRBV7-8 CASSTEGRLKNQPQHF TGTGCCAGCAGCACCGAGGGGAGACTGAAAAATCAGCCCCAGCATTTT
NA TRBJ1-4 once TRBV5-4 CASSLKGKIATNEKLFF TGTGCCAGCAGCTTGAAAGGCAAGATAGCAACTAATGAAAAACTGTTTTTT
TRBD1 TRBJ2-7 few TRBV7-9 CASSFRQGEEYEQYF TGTGCCAGCAGCTTCAGACAGGGGGAAGAGTACGAGCAGTACTTC
TRBD1 TRBJ2-5 NA TRBV15 CAISRGGKETQYF TGTGCCATCAGCAGAGGGGGCAAAGAGACCCAGTACTTC
TRBD1 TRBJ2-1 NA TRBV6-4 CASSKTGSEQFF TGTGCCAGCAGCAAGACAGGGAGTGAGCAGTTCTTC
NA TRBJ2-3 NA TRBV7-2 CASSMGITDTQYF TGTGCCAGCAGTATGGGTATCACAGATACGCAGTATTTT
NA TRBJ2-1 NA TRBV2 CASSETRGYNEQFF TGTGCCAGCAGTGAGACGCGCGGATACAATGAGCAGTTCTTC
NA TRBJ2-5 once TRBV11-2 CASSLEGVSYQETQYF TGTGCCAGCAGCTTAGAGGGGGTTTCGTACCAAGAGACCCAGTACTTC
NA TRBJ2-7 NA TRBV23-1 CEGESYEQYF TGCGAGGGGGAGTCCTACGAGCAGTACTTC
TRBD1 TRBJ2-1 NA TRBV28 CASRGPRQGENNEQFF TGTGCCAGCAGAGGGCCGAGACAGGGGGAGAACAATGAGCAGTTCTTC
TRBD1 TRBJ2-7 NA TRBV28 CASKRQGFYEQYF TGTGCCAGCAAGAGACAGGGTTTCTACGAGCAGTACTTC
NA TRBJ2-1 few TRBV11-3 CASSAETGSYNEQFF TGTGCCAGCAGCGCCGAGACAGGTTCTTACAATGAGCAGTTCTTC
NA TRBJ1-2 NA TRBV6-6 CASSYQNGYTF TGTGCCAGCAGTTATCAAAATGGCTACACCTTC
NA TRBJ2-7 medium-sized TRBV7-2 CASSPWTSSYEQYF TGTGCCAGCAGCCCCTGGACGAGCTCCTACGAGCAGTACTTC
TRBD2 TRBJ2-5 NA TRBV5-1 CASSFRLAGGPGETQYF TGCGCCAGCAGCTTTCGGCTAGCGGGAGGGCCGGGTGAGACCCAGTACTTC
NA TRBJ2-5 NA TRBV7-9 CASSRAETQYF TGTGCCAGCAGCCGAGCGGAGACCCAGTACTTC
NA TRBJ2-2 NA TRBV7-9 CAVVSGAGTGELFF TGTGCCGTGGTGTCAGGGGCAGGAACCGGGGAGCTGTTTTTT
NA TRBJ1-1 NA TRBV13 CASSLGQRAGSFF TGTGCCAGCAGCTTAGGCCAGCGGGCAGGCTCTTTCTTT
TRBD2 TRBJ2-3 NA TRBV5-1 CASSPVAITGGDTQYF TGCGCCAGCAGCCCGGTGGCTATCACGGGAGGGGATACGCAGTATTTT
NA TRBJ2-7 NA TRBV30 CAWNGREKGWNHYEQYF TGTGCCTGGAACGGCAGGGAGAAAGGATGGAACCACTACGAGCAGTATTTC
TRBD2 TRBJ2-5 few TRBV13 CASSLRGDQETQYF TGTGCCAGCAGCTTACGGGGGGACCAAGAGACCCAGTACTTC
NA TRBJ1-5 NA TRBV15 CATSRGQNNQPQHF TGTGCCACCAGCAGAGGTCAGAACAATCAGCCCCAGCATTTT
NA TRBJ2-5 NA TRBV7-6 CASSPGTNKETQYF TGTGCCAGCAGCCCCGGGACGAATAAAGAGACCCAGTACTTC
NA TRBJ2-7 few TRBV2 CASSERQPYEEQYF TGTGCCAGCAGTGAAAGACAGCCCTACGAAGAGCAGTACTTC
NA TRBJ2-7 NA TRBV29-1 CSAGGDRVGGYEQYF TGCAGCGCCGGAGGAGACAGGGTTGGGGGGTACGAGCAGTACTTC
TRBD1 TRBJ1-5 NA TRBV7-7 CASSSPGQGLYFLIYQHF TGTGCCAGCAGCTCACCGGGACAGGGGCTCTACTTCTTAATCTACCAGCATTTT
TRBD1 TRBJ2-7 NA TRBV28 CASSLTGAAYEQYF TGTGCCAGCAGTCTGACAGGGGCCGCTTACGAGCAGTACTTC
NA TRBJ1-5 NA TRBV30 CAWSEQANQPQHF TGTGCCTGGAGTGAACAGGCAAATCAGCCCCAGCATTTT
TRBD1 TRBJ2-7 NA TRBV14 CASSQTGQGSYEQYF TGTGCCAGCAGCCAAACGGGACAGGGGTCCTACGAGCAGTACTTC
TRBD1 TRBJ2-7 few TRBV5-1 CASSPRQGGEQYF TGCGCCAGCAGCCCTAGACAGGGGGGCGAGCAGTACTTC
TRBD1 TRBJ1-2 NA TRBV5-4 CASSLRDRVANYGYTF TGTGCCAGCAGCTTGAGGGACAGGGTGGCTAACTATGGCTACACCTTC
NA TRBJ2-7 few TRBV7-2 CASSYHYEQYF TGTGCCAGCAGTTACCACTACGAGCAGTACTTC
TRBD2 TRBJ2-3 NA TRBV28 CASKSSGKIADTQYF TGTGCCAGTAAATCTAGCGGGAAAATAGCGGATACGCAGTATTTT
NA TRBJ2-7 few TRBV6-1 CASRVNRDEQYF TGTGCCAGCAGGGTCAACAGGGACGAGCAGTACTTC
TRBD1 TRBJ2-6 NA TRBV7-6 CASSPQGSGANVLTF TGTGCCAGCAGCCCACAGGGGTCTGGGGCCAACGTCCTGACTTTC
TRBD2 TRBJ2-5 NA TRBV10-3 CAISVSGRVETQYF TGTGCCATCAGTGTTAGCGGGAGGGTGGAGACCCAGTACTTC
NA TRBJ1-2 NA TRBV28 CASTQGQGGYTF TGTGCCAGCACCCAGGGGCAAGGAGGCTACACCTTC
NA TRBJ2-7 NA TRBV27 CASSLYRNSYEQYF TGTGCCAGCAGTTTATATAGAAACTCCTACGAGCAGTACTTC
TRBD2 TRBJ2-7 NA TRBV7-9 CASSSSGLRYEQYF TGTGCCAGCAGCTCATCGGGACTACGATACGAGCAGTACTTC
NA TRBJ2-1 NA TRBV21-1 CASSKAGLAEGHISSYNEQFF TGTGCCAGCAGCAAAGCAGGACTAGCGGAGGGCCATATTAGCTCCTACAATGAGCAGTTCTTC
NA TRBJ2-2 NA TRBV6-6 CASSSLATGELFF TGTGCCAGCAGTTCACTAGCTACCGGGGAGCTGTTTTTT